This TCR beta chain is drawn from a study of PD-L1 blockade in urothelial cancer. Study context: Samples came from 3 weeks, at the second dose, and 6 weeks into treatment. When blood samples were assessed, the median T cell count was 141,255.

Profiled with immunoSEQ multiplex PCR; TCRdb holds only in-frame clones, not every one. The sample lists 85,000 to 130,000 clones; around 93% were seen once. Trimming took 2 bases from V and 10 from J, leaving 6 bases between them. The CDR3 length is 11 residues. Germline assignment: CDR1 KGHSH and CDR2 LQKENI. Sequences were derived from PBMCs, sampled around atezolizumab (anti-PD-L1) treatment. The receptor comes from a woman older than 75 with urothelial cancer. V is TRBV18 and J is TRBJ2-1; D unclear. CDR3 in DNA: TGTGCCAGCTCACCAACAATAGAGCAGTTCTTC. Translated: CASSPTIEQFF.